The present entry profiles one T cell receptor beta chain with its context. The target antigen is unknown. TCRdb called the reads again in MiXCR, with one record for every CDR3 protein. The table records fewer than 950,000 distinct CDR3 sequences, around a third of them present only once. This record comes from a study of T cell repertoires in cytomegalovirus infection. Study background: Based on public TCR beta signatures, there were indications of CMV infection and of a matching HLA type. Study results and limitations: Ex vivo, HLA-C-restricted CMV-specific TCR beta clonotypes prevailed over the rest of the response.

Trimming took 4 bases from V and 10 from J, leaving 10 bases between them. The CDR3 contains 13 residues. Germline loops: CDR1 KGHDR, CDR2 SFDVKD. The V gene is TRBV24-1, the J gene TRBJ1-6, with D possibly being TRBD1 (5 bases). The source of this sequence is a human donor in good health (CMV status not recorded). Some clones in this sample may be carry-over from other donors' samples. This specimen was cultured CD8+ T cells from PBMCs, taken from culture after CMV antigen stimulation. CDR3: CATSESQGSPLHF. CDR3 nucleotide sequence: TGTGCCACCAGTGAGAGTCAGGGATCACCCCTCCACTTT.